This is a list of T cell receptor beta chains from one sample in a study of blood T cells in healthy people across ages. TCRdb reprocessed the 5' RACE reads via MiXCR and lists one record per CDR3 protein. The sample gives about 1.1 million distinct CDR3 sequences, approximately 38% of which show up once; around 13% is in the top ten. The sample comprised blood. These receptor sequences come from a young man in good health. Each CDR3 is given with its conserved first and last residue. Fields, in order: J gene, D gene, clone size, V gene, CDR3 DNA, CDR3 protein. The D gene is left open where the match is weak. Rows give clone size only sometimes, using once, few, many, or a class for an expanded clone.

j_gene: TRBJ1-5; d_gene: .; abundance: .; v_gene: TRBV4-3; CDR3nt: TGCGCCAGTAGCCAAAGCGCAGGGGAAGGGCAGCCCCAGCATTTT; CDR3aa: CASSQSAGEGQPQHF
j_gene: TRBJ2-2; d_gene: .; abundance: .; v_gene: TRBV12-3/TRBV12-4; CDR3nt: TGTGCCAGCCCCACCCGAACCGCCGGGGAGCTGTTTTTT; CDR3aa: CASPTRTAGELFF
j_gene: TRBJ2-3; d_gene: .; abundance: few; v_gene: TRBV4-1; CDR3nt: TGCGCCAGCAGCCAACCATTAGGAGACAGGCGCCCAGATACGCAGTATTTT; CDR3aa: CASSQPLGDRRPDTQYF
j_gene: TRBJ1-5; d_gene: .; abundance: few; v_gene: TRBV7-2; CDR3nt: TGTGCCAGCAGCGTGGTGGGGGATAGCAATCAGCCCCAGCATTTT; CDR3aa: CASSVVGDSNQPQHF
j_gene: TRBJ2-4; d_gene: .; abundance: few; v_gene: TRBV7-2; CDR3nt: TGTGCCAGCAGCTTAGATGGCGTGGGGTTAGACATTCAGTACTTC; CDR3aa: CASSLDGVGLDIQYF
j_gene: TRBJ1-5; d_gene: .; abundance: .; v_gene: TRBV4-1; CDR3nt: TGCGCCAGCAGCCATACAAGTGAAGGGCCCCAGCATTTT; CDR3aa: CASSHTSEGPQHF
j_gene: TRBJ2-5; d_gene: .; abundance: .; v_gene: TRBV20-1; CDR3nt: TGCAGTGCTCCCCGTCCGGAATTCCAAGAGACCCAGTACTTC; CDR3aa: CSAPRPEFQETQYF
j_gene: TRBJ1-1; d_gene: .; abundance: many; v_gene: TRBV20-1; CDR3nt: TGCAGTGCTAGACAGGGCAACACTGAAGCTTTCTTT; CDR3aa: CSARQGNTEAFF
j_gene: TRBJ1-1; d_gene: TRBD1; abundance: .; v_gene: TRBV7-9; CDR3nt: TGTGCCAGCAGCTCAAGGGGGCAAGGGAACACTGAAGCTTTCTTT; CDR3aa: CASSSRGQGNTEAFF
j_gene: TRBJ2-2; d_gene: .; abundance: .; v_gene: TRBV20-1; CDR3nt: TGCAGTGCTTCCTATGTGTCCGGGGAGCTGTTTTTT; CDR3aa: CSASYVSGELFF
j_gene: TRBJ1-1; d_gene: .; abundance: few; v_gene: TRBV20-1; CDR3nt: TGCAGTGCTAGTGGCCCCCCCAGGGGCGAATCCACTGAAGCTTTCTTT; CDR3aa: CSASGPPRGESTEAFF
j_gene: TRBJ1-6; d_gene: TRBD1; abundance: .; v_gene: TRBV28; CDR3nt: TGTGCCAGCGTCGGACAGGGGTTCTCACCCCTCCACTTT; CDR3aa: CASVGQGFSPLHF
j_gene: TRBJ2-1; d_gene: .; abundance: few; v_gene: TRBV13; CDR3nt: TGTGCCAGCAGCTTAGTTCGGTGGGCCAATGAGCAGTTCTTC; CDR3aa: CASSLVRWANEQFF
j_gene: TRBJ1-2; d_gene: .; abundance: few; v_gene: TRBV29-1; CDR3nt: TGCAGCGTTGAGACTACGGCCTATGGCTACACCTTC; CDR3aa: CSVETTAYGYTF
j_gene: TRBJ1-1; d_gene: .; abundance: .; v_gene: TRBV4-2; CDR3nt: TGTGCCAGCAGCCAAGATATAAGGGAGGGCACTGAAGCTTTCTTT; CDR3aa: CASSQDIREGTEAFF
j_gene: TRBJ2-7; d_gene: TRBD1; abundance: .; v_gene: TRBV6-2/TRBV6-3; CDR3nt: TGTGCCAGCAGACCCCCCGGGACAGGGGACTACGAGCAGTACTTC; CDR3aa: CASRPPGTGDYEQYF
j_gene: TRBJ2-1; d_gene: .; abundance: .; v_gene: TRBV20-1; CDR3nt: TGCAGTGCTAGAGATACGGGGGCAAACTACAATGAGCAGTTCTTC; CDR3aa: CSARDTGANYNEQFF
j_gene: TRBJ2-7; d_gene: .; abundance: few; v_gene: TRBV7-2; CDR3nt: TGTGCCAGCAGCTTAGGCGACTTAACGAGCTACGAGCAGTACTTC; CDR3aa: CASSLGDLTSYEQYF
j_gene: TRBJ2-5; d_gene: .; abundance: few; v_gene: TRBV3-1; CDR3nt: TGTGCCAGCAGCCAAGATCAGTCGAGCGAGGGGGAGACCCAGTACTTC; CDR3aa: CASSQDQSSEGETQYF
j_gene: TRBJ2-5; d_gene: .; abundance: few; v_gene: TRBV9; CDR3nt: TGTGCCAGCAGTGGGGGCGAAGGGGAGACCCAGTACTTC; CDR3aa: CASSGGEGETQYF
j_gene: TRBJ1-1; d_gene: TRBD1; abundance: .; v_gene: TRBV15; CDR3nt: TGTGCCACCAGCAGAGCGACAGGGGGCGACACTGAAGCTTTCTTT; CDR3aa: CATSRATGGDTEAFF
j_gene: TRBJ1-5; d_gene: .; abundance: .; v_gene: TRBV6-1; CDR3nt: TGTGCCAGCAGTGAAGCCCCTTCGAGGGTGCGAAATCAGCCCCAGCATTTT; CDR3aa: CASSEAPSRVRNQPQHF
j_gene: TRBJ2-7; d_gene: .; abundance: few; v_gene: TRBV7-2; CDR3nt: TGTGCCAGCAGCTTAGGCAGGTGGAAAGGGTCCTACAATGAGCAGTACTTC; CDR3aa: CASSLGRWKGSYNEQYF
j_gene: TRBJ2-1; d_gene: TRBD2; abundance: few; v_gene: TRBV25-1; CDR3nt: TGTGCCAGCAGTGAATCCGGCGGGGGGGCAAATGAGCAGTTCTTC; CDR3aa: CASSESGGGANEQFF
j_gene: TRBJ2-2; d_gene: TRBD1; abundance: .; v_gene: TRBV4-3; CDR3nt: TGCGCCAGCAGCCAAGATGACAGGGTCACCGGGGAGCTGTTTTTT; CDR3aa: CASSQDDRVTGELFF
j_gene: TRBJ2-5; d_gene: .; abundance: few; v_gene: TRBV24-1; CDR3nt: TGTGCCACCAGTGCGTACGATGGGAGCGAGACCCAGTACTTC; CDR3aa: CATSAYDGSETQYF